Included here is one T cell receptor (beta chain) sequence, with context. Its antigen specificity is not known. This sample stems from a study of human CD8 memory T cell subsets (dated by TCRdb to about 2020). General notes on the study: The clonal relationships among stem-like (TSTEM), progenitor exhausted-like (TPEX) and effector memory CD8+ T cell subsets were assessed by comparing the TCRbeta repertoires of these subsets. TCRbeta repertoires were obtained from roughly 6 donors, each contributing TSTEM, TPEX and effector memory subsets. Paper-wide results and their limitations: Similarly high normalized Shannon-Wiener diversity was shown by TSTEM and TPEX subsets, whereas comparatively lower diversity was seen in effector memory subsets. Clonotypes were shared with effector memory cells by both stem-like subsets, but only minimal overlap was found between TSTEM and TPEX repertoires, suggesting distinct antigen spectra. Based on Chao1 estimates, TSTEM subsets appeared to have greater repertoire diversity than TPEX subsets, which could potentially reflect a broader range of specificities. Sequencing was limited to TCRbeta chains, and the repertoire comparisons were based on more than 5 donors analyzed with paired t-tests and Bonferroni correction.

The CDR3, from cysteine to phenylalanine, totals 18 residues. There is no recorded DNA. CDR1 and CDR2, looked up from the germline V gene, are SGDLS and YYNGEE. Peripheral blood mononuclear cells were isolated from healthy donor buffy coats by density gradient separation. Negative magnetic separation using EasySep or MojoSort CD8+ T cell isolation kits was how the study enriched total CD8+ T cells. An RNeasy Mini Kit was used to extract total RNA from duplicate vials of around 150,000 sorted CD8+ T cells per subset. The PBMCs were used fresh or after being cryopreserved in fetal bovine serum with 10% DMSO. Fluorescence-activated cell sorting on a FACSAria III was used to sort CD8+ T cell subsets to purity. The run used a NextSeq 550. A Human TCR Profiling Kit was used to prepare UMI-labeled 5' RACE TCRbeta libraries. Every TCRbeta library was prepared in parallel, with the same number of PCR cycles used for all of the libraries. In the authors' own workflow: Between about 2,800 and 18,000 functional CDR3beta clonotypes were contained in each TCRbeta library. MIGEC 1.2.9 was used for UMI extraction and consensus assembly, with at least three reads per UMI being required. MiXCR 3.0.3 was used to extract in-frame CDR3beta repertoires. Each sample was downsampled to 42,000 randomly selected UMIs before diversity metrics were calculated in VDJtools 1.2.1. Repertoire overlap metrics D, R and F2 were calculated in VDJtools for the top 3,000 clones of each sample pair. TCRdb reprocessed the reads, reporting each CDR3 protein sequence once and no DNA. The V and J calls shown here were made by TCRdb, not taken from the authors' results. The table kept for this sample lists approximately 5,000 distinct CDR3 sequences. The ten largest clones represent approximately 24% of the sample.

The specimen was CD8+ effector memory T cells (TEM) sorted from PBMCs. Interpreted using the paper, the cell subset or site label stands for: effector memory CD8 T cells, CCR7- CD45RO+ CD95+. The TCR sequence derives from a human donor in good health. The rearranged chain carries TRBV9 and TRBJ2-3; with no DNA, the TCRdb D assignment of TRBD2 cannot be verified. The CDR3 has the sequence CASSPDRLAGGPTDTQYF.